What follows are 26 T cell receptor beta chains derived from one specimen sequenced in a study of T cells after yellow fever vaccination. TCRdb redid the calling of the 5' RACE reads with MiXCR, one entry per CDR3 protein. Of roughly 400,000 distinct CDR3 sequences listed, around 20% were seen once; the top ten hold about a sixth. The sample here was PBMCs, taken before the yellow fever booster vaccination. The receptor set was obtained from a man aged 18 to 30 who received the YFV17D yellow fever vaccine.

This clonotype was detected only a few times. V is TRBV6-2 or TRBV6-3 and J is TRBJ2-7; 9 bases align to TRBD1. Losses at the gene ends were 6 bases for V and 3 bases for J; bases not matched to a gene: 9. CDR3 length: 15 amino acids. Germline values: CDR1 MNHEY, CDR2 SVGEGT. In DNA form, the CDR3 reads TGTGCCAGCAGCCCCCGGGACAGGGATTTCTACGAGCAGTACGTC. Amino acid sequence: CASSPRDRDFYEQYV.

The J gene is TRBJ2-3, the V gene TRBV11-2; possible D gene TRBD2, 6 bases. This CDR3 is 14 amino acids long. V was shortened by 6 bases and J by 1 base, with 11 bases between the two germline ends. Germline V gene lookup returns CDR1 SGHAT and CDR2 FQNNGV. The DNA for the CDR3 is TGTGCCAGCAGTTCGCGGGACCGCACAGATACGCAGTATTTT. This sequence encodes CASSSRDRTDTQYF. Full variable domain (outside the CDR3, taken from reference TRBV11-2 and TRBJ2-3): EAGVAQSPRYKIIEKRQSVAFWCNPISGHATLYWYQQILGQGPKLLIQFQNNGVVDDSQLPKDRFSAERLKGVDSTLKIQPAKLEDSAVYLCASSSRDRTDTQYFGPGTRLTVL.

The table lists this clonotype with a few counts. V is TRBV12-3 or TRBV12-4 and J is TRBJ1-1, with no clear D. CDR3 length: 12 amino acids. With 4 bases removed from V and 1 base from J, the gap between germline ends came to 4 bases. CDR3 sequence: CASSSTNTEAFF. CDR3 coding DNA: TGTGCCAGCAGTTCCACGAACACTGAAGCTTTCTTT.

The table lists this clonotype with many counts. The gene calls are TRBV12-3 or TRBV12-4 and TRBJ2-5; TRBD1 or TRBD2 may be the D gene (6 bases each). The CDR3 has 13 amino acids. Trimming removed 8 bases at V and 5 bases at J, with 15 bases between. The DNA of the CDR3 is TGTGCCAGCGGTAGGGGGGAAGGGGAGACCCAGTACTTC. It specifies CASGRGEGETQYF.

This clonotype occurred a few times. The genes are TRBV20-1 and TRBJ1-6, with 7 positions matching TRBD1. After removal of 3 bases from V and 6 bases from J, the junction contained 5 bases not matched to a gene. Germline V CDR1 and CDR2: DFQATT, SNEGSKA (reference sequence). The length of the CDR3 is 14 residues. The CDR3 DNA follows: TGCAGTGCTAGTAACCAGGGGGGTAATTCACCCCTCCACTTT. This translates into CSASNQGGNSPLHF.

Many counts were recorded for this clonotype. The rearrangement joins TRBV5-6 to TRBJ2-3, with 7 positions matching TRBD1. V was clipped by 0 bases and J by 4 bases; unmatched bases: 2. Germline lookup yields CDR1 SGHDT and CDR2 YYEEEE. The CDR3 contains 14 residues. The CDR3 sequence: CASSLGQGPDTQYF. In nucleotides, the CDR3 is TGTGCCAGCAGCTTGGGACAGGGTCCAGATACGCAGTATTTT.

The chain links TRBV20-1 to TRBJ2-7; D is uncertain. V was cut by 0 bases and J by 7 bases, with 13 bases left in between. The CDR3 length is 13 residues. Germline loops: CDR1 DFQATT, CDR2 SNEGSKA (reference sequence). CDR3 sequence: CSARETSLGEQYF. CDR3 DNA: TGCAGTGCTAGAGAAACCTCCTTGGGGGAGCAGTACTTC.

V usage is TRBV5-4 and J usage is TRBJ2-1; D is undetermined. Looked up from germline, CDR1 is SGHNT and CDR2 is YYREEE (reference sequence). The CDR3 contains 15 residues. Between the trimmed V and J ends, which lost 2 bases and 6 bases, there was a span of 15 bases. CDR3 residues: CASSFPDRGPNEQFF. DNA of the CDR3: TGTGCCAGCAGCTTCCCTGACCGAGGCCCCAATGAGCAGTTCTTC.

This clonotype came up many times. The chain employs TRBV4-1 and TRBJ1-2; D might be TRBD1 (6 bases). Trimming left V 0 bases short and J 4 bases short, with 9 bases between. Germline V CDR1 and CDR2: MGHRA, YSYEKL. The length of the CDR3 is 14 residues. The CDR3 spells CASSQDGGGYGYTF. In DNA, the CDR3 is TGCGCCAGCAGCCAAGATGGGGGCGGCTATGGCTACACCTTC.

Only a few counts were recorded for this clonotype. The J gene is TRBJ1-5, the V gene TRBV6-2 or TRBV6-3; 8 bases are shared with TRBD1. Germline V gene data show CDR1 as MNHEY and CDR2 as SVGEGT. The V and J ends lost 7 bases and 5 bases, in that order; junction bases with no gene match: 4. This CDR3 has 13 amino acids. The CDR3 DNA reads as TGTGCCAGCACCCCGGACAGGGATCAGCCCCAGCATTTT. Amino acids: CASTPDRDQPQHF.

J is TRBJ2-2 and V is TRBV27; D not certain. Trimming took off 3 bases at V and 5 bases at J, with 13 bases between the two ends. Per germline, CDR1 MNHEY and CDR2 SMNVEV (reference sequence). CDR3 size: 15 residues. The CDR3 nucleotides are TGTGCCAGCAGTTTTTTGGGTCTAGGGACCGGGGAGCTGTTTTTT. It is translated as CASSFLGLGTGELFF.

This clonotype was seen more than once but under ten times. The chain joins TRBV3-2 to TRBJ2-1; TRBD2, the table's D call, lacks a check against the DNA. TRBV3-2 is described as a pseudogene. The CDR3 spans 17 residues. The CDR3 spells CASSQDQRLADGNEQFF. The CDR3 nucleotides read TGTGCCAGCAGCCAAGACCAACGGCTAGCAGATGGCAATGAGCAGTTCTTC.

The chain is built from TRBV6-2 or TRBV6-3 and TRBJ2-2; the D is unclear. From germline, CDR1 is MNHEY and CDR2 SVGEGT. CDR3 length equals 12 residues. Between the trimmed V and J ends, which lost 6 bases and 4 bases, there was a span of 6 bases. The CDR3: CASSHFTGELFF. DNA for the CDR3: TGTGCCAGCAGCCATTTCACCGGGGAGCTGTTTTTT.

This clonotype appeared a few times. V is TRBV7-2 and J is TRBJ2-1, with D perhaps matching TRBD1 or TRBD2 (6 bases each). The CDR3 length is 15 residues. Germline V gene data show CDR1 as SGHTA and CDR2 as FQGNSA. The V end lost 2 bases, the J end lost 4 bases, and 12 bases lay between the germline ends. CDR3 region: CASSLKGGRYNEQFF. The CDR3 DNA reads as TGTGCCAGCAGCTTAAAGGGGGGTCGATACAATGAGCAGTTCTTC.

The chain combines TRBV15 with TRBJ2-7; either TRBD1 or TRBD2 may supply D (5 bases each). Germline CDR1 and CDR2: LNHNV and YYDKDF (reference sequence). CDR3 length: 13 residues. Trimming stripped 9 bases from V and 0 bases from J, with 12 bases between. The CDR3 nucleotides read TGTGCCACAGGCAAGGGGACCTCCTACGAGCAGTACTTC. Its translation: CATGKGTSYEQYF.

The sample holds many counts of this clonotype. CDR3 protein: CASSYLGPTGAPYEQYF. CDR3 coding DNA: TGTGCCAGCAGTTACTTGGGGCCGACGGGGGCACCCTACGAGCAGTACTTC. V is TRBV6-5 and J is TRBJ2-7; either TRBD1 or TRBD2 may supply D (6 bases each). Trimming removed 1 base from V and 2 bases from J, with 18 bases in between. This CDR3 is built from 17 residues. Germline loops: CDR1 MNHEY, CDR2 SVGAGI.

V usage is TRBV5-1 and J usage is TRBJ2-5; D is possibly TRBD1 or TRBD2 (5 bases each). This CDR3 region has 14 residues. V was clipped by 1 base and J by 5 bases, with 12 bases between them. From germline, CDR1 is SGHRS and CDR2 YFSETQ. The CDR3 loop reads CASSLFSWGETQYF. The CDR3 nucleotides read TGCGCCAGCAGCTTGTTTTCTTGGGGGGAGACCCAGTACTTC.

This chain connects TRBV27 to TRBJ1-1; D possibly corresponds to TRBD1 (6 bases). This CDR3 has 18 residues. V lost 5 bases, J lost 0 bases, and 22 bases lay in between. The germline V gene has CDR1 MNHEY and CDR2 SMNVEV (reference sequence). CDR3 in amino acids: CASSAVSSGVGLNTEAFF. The CDR3 DNA sequence: TGTGCCAGCAGTGCGGTATCCTCAGGGGTGGGTTTGAACACTGAAGCTTTCTTT.

This clonotype was counted a few times. The chain couples TRBV12-3 or TRBV12-4 to TRBJ2-3; TRBD1 is a possible D gene (5 bases). This CDR3 comprises 18 residues. Trimming stripped 1 base from V and 2 bases from J, with 19 bases between. CDR3 coding DNA: TGTGCCAGCAGTTTAGACCAGAACAGGCCCATAGACACAGATACGCAGTATTTT. Translating it yields CASSLDQNRPIDTDTQYF.

This clonotype turned up a few times. The CDR3 reads CASSPFGGTEAFF. The CDR3 DNA follows: TGTGCCAGCAGCCCCTTTGGAGGTACTGAAGCTTTCTTT. V gene TRBV7-9 combines with J gene TRBJ1-1; the D is unclear. Germline assignment: CDR1 SEHNR and CDR2 FQNEAQ (reference sequence). Trimming pared 5 bases from V and 5 bases from J, leaving 12 bases between. This CDR3 has 13 residues.

This clonotype has just a few counts. V usage is TRBV7-9 and J usage is TRBJ2-7; no clear D gene. CDR3 length: 12 residues. From germline, CDR1 is SEHNR and CDR2 FQNEAQ (reference sequence). The V and J ends lost 4 bases and 3 bases respectively, with 7 bases between them. CDR3 sequence: CASSSIDYEQYF. CDR3 in DNA: TGTGCCAGCAGCTCAATCGACTACGAGCAGTACTTC.

V is TRBV7-9 and J is TRBJ2-3; 9 bases fit TRBD2. V lost 3 bases to trimming and J lost 0 bases; unmatched junction nucleotides: 4. The CDR3 sequence is 16 residues long. CDR1 SEHNR and CDR2 FQNEAQ come from the germline V gene (reference sequence). CDR3 sequence reads: CASSFSGGTSTDTQYF. CDR3 in DNA: TGTGCCAGCAGCTTTAGCGGGGGAACTAGCACAGATACGCAGTATTTT.

The table lists this clonotype with a few counts. The chain uses TRBV15 and TRBJ2-1, with 7 bases identical to TRBD2. The V gene's germline CDR1 is LNHNV and CDR2 YYDKDF (reference sequence). The CDR3 has 13 amino acids. Unmatched junction bases numbered 4, after V lost 3 bases and J lost 8 bases. The CDR3 protein is CATSRATSYEQFF. Here the CDR3 DNA reads TGTGCCACCAGCAGGGCGACTAGCTATGAGCAGTTCTTC.

This clonotype was observed a handful of times. The genes are TRBV18 and TRBJ1-3, with D maybe TRBD1 (5 bases). Looked up from germline, CDR1 is KGHSH and CDR2 is LQKENI. The CDR3 sequence is 17 residues long. The V end was cut by 3 bases, the J end by 0 bases, with 15 bases between. DNA for the CDR3: TGTGCCAGCTCACCCGCTTCCGGGCAGGGCTCTGGAAACACCATATATTTT. Translating gives CASSPASGQGSGNTIYF.

V and J are TRBV7-9 and TRBJ1-1; no clear D gene. This CDR3 spans 15 amino acids. Germline CDR1 is SEHNR and CDR2 is FQNEAQ (reference sequence). V was cut by 1 base and J by 0 bases, with 9 bases left in between. CDR3 nucleotides: TGTGCCAGCAGCTTAGGTTCCGCTATGAACACTGAAGCTTTCTTT. Protein: CASSLGSAMNTEAFF.

The V gene is TRBV4-3, the J gene TRBJ2-7, with D uncertain. The CDR3 is 13 amino acids. The germline V gene has CDR1 LGHNA and CDR2 YSLEER. V gave up 0 bases and J gave up 2 bases, with 5 bases separating them. CDR3 residues: CASSQDLAYEQYV. DNA for the CDR3: TGCGCCAGCAGCCAAGATCTGGCCTACGAGCAGTACGTC.